The 24 T cell receptor beta chains below were found in one sample sequenced in a study of T cell responses to AZD1222 COVID-19 vaccine. Sequenced by immunoSEQ multiplex PCR; TCRdb stores in-frame clones only, minus some. The sample holds tens of thousands of clones, 88% seen once. The specimen was peripheral blood, collected 28 days after the second AZD1222 dose. Receptor source: an adult who received the AZD1222 COVID-19 vaccine.

This clone was detected once. The chain recombines TRBV6-5 with TRBJ1-1; TRBD1 might be the D (6 bases). Trimming cost V 5 bases and J 5 bases, with 12 bases left between them. The CDR3 totals 13 residues. In germline, CDR1 is MNHEY, CDR2 SVGAGI. In DNA form, the CDR3 reads TGTGCCAGCAGTCCTACCAGGGGTACTGAAGCTTTCTTT. It codes for CASSPTRGTEAFF.

There are a few counts of this clone. This chain connects TRBV30 to TRBJ2-1; D unclear. The germline V and J ends were trimmed by 2 bases and 12 bases, with 11 bases remaining between them. The germline V gene has CDR1 GTSNPN and CDR2 SVGIG (reference sequence). The CDR3 sequence is 11 residues long. The DNA for the CDR3 is TGTGCCTGGAGTACCCGTCGATGGCAGTTCTTC. Its translation: CAWSTRRWQFF. The whole variable domain, filled in from reference TRBV30 and TRBJ2-1, reads SQTIHQWPATLVQPVGSPLSLECTVEGTSNPNLYWYRQAAGRGLQLLFYSVGIGQISSEVPQNLSASRPQDRQFILSSKKLLLSDSGFYLCAWSTRRWQFFGPGTRLTVL.

The chain links TRBV2 to TRBJ1-1, with D tentatively TRBD1 (5 bases). This CDR3 is 10 amino acids long. Trimming stripped 8 bases from V and 7 bases from J, with 8 bases between. Germline V gene lookup returns CDR1 SNHLY and CDR2 FYNNEI. CDR3: CASGGFEAFF. As DNA, the CDR3 is TGTGCCAGCGGGGGATTTGAAGCTTTCTTT.

The chain couples TRBV2 to TRBJ2-7; TRBD2 might be the D (5 bases). The length of the CDR3 is 13 residues. Germline V gives CDR1 SNHLY, CDR2 FYNNEI. V was cut by 8 bases and J by 6 bases, with 17 bases left in between. CDR3 DNA: TGTGCCAGCCAATCCTTCGGGGTGGGCGAGCAGTACTTC. This sequence encodes CASQSFGVGEQYF. The full variable domain, rest sourced from reference TRBV2 and TRBJ2-7, is EPEVTQTPSHQVTQMGQEVILRCVPISNHLYFYWYRQILGQKVEFLVSFYNNEISEKSEIFDDQFSVERPDGSNFTLKIRSTKLEDSAMYFCASQSFGVGEQYFGPGTRLTVT.

This CDR3 is CASSLGGTGNSPLHF. CDR3 DNA: TGTGCCAGCAGCTTAGGCGGGACAGGGAATTCACCCCTCCACTTT. The rearrangement links TRBV7-9 to TRBJ1-6; 9 bases map to TRBD1. Germline V lookup: CDR1 SEHNR, CDR2 FQNEAQ (reference sequence). The CDR3 is made up of 15 amino acids. After removal of 1 base from V and 7 bases from J, the junction contained 2 bases not matched to a gene.

The CDR3 nucleotides are TGTGCCAGCAGTATGGGAGGCACTGAAGCTTTCTTT. This encodes CASSMGGTEAFF. The chain carries TRBV12-3 or TRBV12-4 and TRBJ1-1, with D uncertain. The CDR3 is made up of 12 amino acids. V lost 5 bases and J 4 bases, leaving 8 bases between the germline ends.

V is TRBV7-3 and J is TRBJ2-3, with 12 positions matching TRBD2. This CDR3 spans 15 amino acids. V lost 5 bases and J lost 3; bases outside the gene matches: 3. CDR1 is SGHTA and CDR2 is FQGTGA in the germline V gene. CDR3 protein: CASSDGTSGTDTQYF. CDR3 DNA: TGTGCCAGCAGCGATGGGACTAGCGGGACAGATACGCAGTATTTT.

The chain combines TRBV14 with TRBJ1-2, with 7 nucleotides matching TRBD1. The CDR3 has 13 amino acids. The germline V gene encodes CDR1 SGHDN and CDR2 FVKESK. The trim removed 4 bases at V and 3 bases at J, leaving 2 bases unmatched. The CDR3 sequence is CASSPGTDYGYTF. The DNA of the CDR3 is TGTGCCAGCAGCCCCGGGACAGACTATGGCTACACCTTC.

The chain links TRBV5-4 to TRBJ2-5; no clear D. V was cut by 4 bases and J by 0 bases, with 4 bases left in between. Germline V gene sequence: CDR1 SGHNT, CDR2 YYREEE (reference sequence). The CDR3 consists of 12 residues. CDR3 sequence reads: CASSAYQETQYF. The CDR3 nucleotides are TGTGCCAGCAGCGCGTACCAAGAGACCCAGTACTTC. Supplemented by reference TRBV5-4 and TRBJ2-5, the full variable domain reads ETGVTQSPTHLIKTRGQQVTLRCSSQSGHNTVSWYQQALGQGPQFIFQYYREEENGRGNFPPRFSGLQFPNYSSELNVNALELDDSALYLCASSAYQETQYFGPGTRLLVL.

This chain connects TRBV19 to TRBJ1-5; TRBD1 agrees at 9 bases. J was trimmed by 0 bases and V by 6 bases; bases with no gene match: 6. The CDR3 extends over 16 amino acids. Germline CDR1 is LNHDA and CDR2 is SQIVND (reference sequence). CDR3 sequence: CASSRTGEHSNQPQHF. CDR3 coding DNA: TGTGCCAGTAGCAGGACAGGGGAACATAGCAATCAGCCCCAGCATTTT.

J is TRBJ2-5 and V is TRBV19, with TRBD1 matching 9 bases. This CDR3 contains 16 residues. The germline V gene encodes CDR1 LNHDA and CDR2 SQIVND (reference sequence). J was trimmed by 4 bases and V by 5 bases; bases with no gene match: 11. The CDR3 spells CASSGLRTGVTETQYF. The DNA of the CDR3 is TGTGCCAGTAGTGGACTTAGGACAGGGGTCACAGAGACCCAGTACTTC.

The chain is built from TRBV5-1 and TRBJ1-1; 9 nucleotides line up with TRBD1. Trimming at V came to 4 bases and at J to 6 bases, leaving 10 bases not matched to a gene. This CDR3 spans 15 amino acids. Germline V gene lookup returns CDR1 SGHRS and CDR2 YFSETQ. The CDR3 sequence is CASSPRQGGSPEAFF. The DNA for the CDR3 is TGCGCCAGCAGCCCCCGACAGGGGGGCTCCCCTGAAGCTTTCTTT.

The V gene is TRBV3-1 (or the pseudogene TRBV3-2), the J gene TRBJ2-1; 7 positions agree with TRBD1. The CDR3 covers 19 residues. Germline V gene lookup returns CDR1 LGHDT and CDR2 YNNKEL (reference sequence). V was pared by 0 bases and J by 4 bases, with 15 bases of the junction left unmatched. Here the CDR3 reads CASSQDRRQGGPFYNEQFF. The CDR3 nucleotides read TGTGCCAGCAGCCAAGATCGGAGACAGGGTGGCCCCTTTTACAATGAGCAGTTCTTC.

This rearrangement joins TRBV3-1 (or the pseudogene TRBV3-2) to TRBJ2-3; no firm D call. Germline V gene sequence: CDR1 LGHDT, CDR2 YNNKEL (reference sequence). V dropped 0 bases and J dropped 2 bases, with 12 bases sitting between them. This CDR3 comprises 16 residues. The CDR3, as DNA: TGTGCCAGCAGCCAAGATCTTTCCGCCCTCACAGATACGCAGTATTTT. This encodes CASSQDLSALTDTQYF.

The J gene is TRBJ1-5, the V gene TRBV7-2; D not resolved. In germline, CDR1 is SGHTA, CDR2 FQGNSA. The CDR3 loop spans 16 amino acids. The V gene lost 1 base and the J gene lost 2 bases, with 12 bases spanning the gap. DNA for the CDR3: TGTGCCAGCAGCTTAGGAGATGGTGTGGGCAATCAGCCCCAGCATTTT. It specifies CASSLGDGVGNQPQHF.

The chain joins TRBV27 to TRBJ2-3; 10 bases fit TRBD1. Germline V gene lookup returns CDR1 MNHEY and CDR2 SMNVEV (reference sequence). There are 17 residues in the CDR3. V trimming: 0 bases; J trimming: 3 bases; junction bases outside the gene matches: 6. For the CDR3, the DNA is TGTGCCAGCAGTTTATCGGGACAGGGGCGGTTAACAGATACGCAGTATTTT. Its protein product is CASSLSGQGRLTDTQYF.

The V gene is TRBV4-2, the J gene TRBJ2-7; 11 bases match TRBD2. Germline V lookup: CDR1 LGHNA, CDR2 YNFKEQ. The CDR3 runs to 16 residues. V lost 0 bases and J lost 3; bases outside the gene matches: 4. The CDR3 protein is CASSQEVTSGIYEQYF. The CDR3 DNA reads as TGTGCCAGCAGCCAAGAGGTGACTAGCGGGATCTACGAGCAGTACTTC.

The chain links TRBV30 to TRBJ2-3, with a tentative D call TRBD2 (6 bases). The V gene lost 5 bases and the J gene lost 2 bases, with 11 bases spanning the gap. This CDR3 region has 13 residues. Per the germline V gene, CDR1 is GTSNPN and CDR2 is SVGIG (reference sequence). In DNA, the CDR3 is TGTGCCTGGGAAAGGGACTTCACAGATACGCAGTATTTT. It yields the protein CAWERDFTDTQYF.

J is TRBJ1-2 and V is TRBV30; D remains unclear. Per germline, CDR1 GTSNPN and CDR2 SVGIG (reference sequence). The CDR3 length is 12 residues. V dropped 3 bases and J dropped 4 bases, with 9 bases sitting between them. The CDR3: CAWSSGIYGYTF. The CDR3 nucleotides are TGTGCCTGGAGCTCGGGGATCTATGGCTACACCTTC.

The CDR3 region is CASSNGGREEKLFF. Here the CDR3 DNA reads TGCGCCAGCTCCAACGGCGGACGAGAGGAAAAACTGTTTTTT. V is TRBV5-1 and J is TRBJ1-4; no definite D call. V shed 7 bases and J shed 8 bases, with 18 bases lying between them. CDR1 SGHRS and CDR2 YFSETQ come from the germline V gene. This CDR3 has 14 amino acids.

V and J are TRBV4-1 and TRBJ1-4; no reliable D call. Looked up from germline, CDR1 is MGHRA and CDR2 is YSYEKL. The CDR3 spans 14 residues. V was trimmed by 5 bases and J by 4 bases, leaving 11 bases between them. CDR3 in amino acids: CASSGGRFNEKLFF. For the CDR3, the DNA is TGCGCCAGCAGCGGCGGCAGGTTTAATGAAAAACTGTTTTTT.

The gene calls are TRBV4-1 and TRBJ2-1; the D gene is possibly TRBD1 (5 bases). V was clipped by 1 base and J by 6 bases, with 10 bases between them. CDR1 MGHRA and CDR2 YSYEKL come from the germline V gene. The CDR3 covers 14 residues. The chain's CDR3 is CASSQGPRANEQFF. CDR3 DNA: TGCGCCAGCAGCCAAGGGCCCAGGGCCAATGAGCAGTTCTTC.

V gene TRBV6-1 combines with J gene TRBJ1-1, with 8 bases identical to TRBD1. The CDR3 consists of 16 residues. The V segment lost 4 bases and the J segment 3 bases; nucleotides outside the gene matches: 10. The germline CDR1 and CDR2 sequences are MNHNS and SASEGT. This chain's CDR3 is CASSGGRGQGDTEAFF. Here the CDR3 DNA reads TGTGCCAGCAGTGGTGGCAGGGGGCAAGGGGACACTGAAGCTTTCTTT.

The gene calls are TRBV24-1 and TRBJ1-2; D remains ambiguous. CDR3 size: 13 residues. Germline CDR1 reads KGHDR; CDR2 reads SFDVKD. The V and J ends lost 9 bases and 5 bases respectively, with 15 bases between them. This CDR3 is CATRRGRSYGYTF. The CDR3 coding sequence is TGTGCCACCCGCCGCGGACGGTCTTATGGCTACACCTTC.